This entry lists 20 T cell receptor beta chains sequenced from one sample in a study of blood T cells in healthy people across ages. Combining a sample-barcoded 5' primer with a J-beta primer mix, a second PCR ran for roughly 6 to 12 cycles. TCRdb ran MiXCR on the 5' RACE reads and lists one entry per CDR3 protein. The sample shows 1,500,000 or so distinct CDR3 sequences, about 45% of them seen only once. What was sequenced was blood. The receptors were sampled from a woman aged 18-29 years in good health.

This rearrangement joins TRBV12-3 or TRBV12-4 to TRBJ2-6, with TRBD1 identical over 9 bases. This CDR3 contains 15 residues. V trimming: 5 bases; J trimming: 1 base; junction bases outside the gene matches: 0. CDR3: CASSGTGSGANVLTF. For the CDR3, the DNA is TGTGCCAGCAGTGGGACAGGGTCTGGGGCCAACGTCCTGACTTTC.

The chain combines TRBV6-2 or TRBV6-3 with TRBJ2-5, with 7 positions matching TRBD1. This CDR3 is 16 amino acids long. J lost 1 base, V lost 2 bases, and 7 bases had no gene match. From germline, CDR1 is MNHEY and CDR2 SVGEGT. The CDR3 sequence: CASSYRGRGSQETQYF. The CDR3 region has the DNA TGTGCCAGCAGTTACAGGGGCAGGGGGTCCCAAGAGACCCAGTACTTC.

This clonotype was seen repeatedly, ten times or more. V and J are TRBV6-6 and TRBJ2-7; 9 bases agree with TRBD1. CDR1 MNHNY and CDR2 SVGAGI come from the germline V gene (reference sequence). This CDR3 comprises 14 residues. Trimming took 6 bases from V and 5 from J; bases not matched to a gene: 8. The CDR3, as DNA: TGTGCCAGCAGGTGGGACAGGGTGGGCCACGAGCAGTACTTC. It encodes CASRWDRVGHEQYF.

This clonotype was found a few times. The chain recombines TRBV9 with TRBJ2-1, with unresolved D. V was cut by 0 bases and J by 5 bases, with 9 bases left in between. The length of the CDR3 is 14 residues. Germline V CDR1 and CDR2: SGDLS, YYNGEE. For the CDR3, the DNA is TGTGCCAGCAGCGTAGCGGGCCGAAACAATGAGCAGTTCTTC. This translates into CASSVAGRNNEQFF.

V is TRBV20-1 and J is TRBJ2-1, with D tentatively TRBD2 (6 bases). Trimming left V 4 bases short and J 2 bases short, with 12 bases between. The CDR3 sequence is 14 residues long. CDR1 is DFQATT and CDR2 is SNEGSKA in the germline V gene (reference sequence). The CDR3 DNA follows: TGCAGTGCTAACTCGGCGGGGCCCTACAATGAGCAGTTCTTC. Its translation is CSANSAGPYNEQFF.

This clonotype was detected only a few times. The genes are TRBV4-3 and TRBJ2-5, with TRBD2 matching over 8 bases. This CDR3 is 17 amino acids long. Looked up from germline, CDR1 is LGHNA and CDR2 is YSLEER. V lost 0 bases and J lost 11; bases outside the gene matches: 17. In DNA, the CDR3 is TGCGCCAGCAGCCAAGAAGTGGCCGGGGGGGCAGTAAATGAGCAGTACTTC. Its translation is CASSQEVAGGAVNEQYF.

The rearrangement links TRBV11-3 to TRBJ1-1; the D is unclear. V was trimmed by 3 bases and J by 4 bases, leaving 9 bases between them. In germline, CDR1 is SGHNT, CDR2 YENEEA. CDR3 size: 13 residues. This CDR3 is CASSLTTVTEAFF. DNA of the CDR3: TGTGCCAGCAGCTTGACGACGGTCACTGAAGCTTTCTTT.

Ten or more counts support this clonotype. The J gene is TRBJ2-1, the V gene TRBV7-2; D unresolved. Trimming took 3 bases from V and 0 from J, leaving 9 bases between them. CDR3 length: 15 residues. The germline V gene encodes CDR1 SGHTA and CDR2 FQGNSA. The DNA for the CDR3 is TGTGCCAGCAGCTTTGACTTTAACTCCTACAATGAGCAGTTCTTC. As protein: CASSFDFNSYNEQFF.

The rearrangement links TRBV4-3 to TRBJ1-6; 7 nucleotides line up with TRBD1. The CDR3 consists of 16 residues. CDR1 and CDR2 (germline): LGHNA, YSLEER. V shed 0 bases, J shed 5 bases, and the junction held 4 bases outside the gene matches. The CDR3 bases are TGCGCCAGCAGCCAAGACTTCACAGGGGATAATTCACCCCTCCACTTT. Its translation is CASSQDFTGDNSPLHF.

The CDR3 nucleotides read TGTGCCAGCAGCTTGACTGCTATCTATGGCTACACCTTC. This codes for CASSLTAIYGYTF. The chain combines TRBV11-2 with TRBJ1-2; no clear D. The V gene's germline CDR1 is SGHAT and CDR2 FQNNGV. V was cut by 3 bases and J by 4 bases, with 9 bases left in between. The length of the CDR3 is 13 residues.

This sequence joins TRBV4-1 and TRBJ1-4, with D unclear. Germline V gene sequence: CDR1 MGHRA, CDR2 YSYEKL. Trimming stripped 4 bases from V and 0 bases from J, with 12 bases between. This CDR3 comprises 16 residues. The CDR3 sequence: CASSPVVGATNEKLFF. CDR3 sequence (DNA): TGCGCCAGCAGCCCTGTCGTCGGGGCAACTAATGAAAAACTGTTTTTT.

This clonotype occurred a few times. The DNA for the CDR3 is TGTGCCAGCAGCTCAAGCGACCTTGGCGGGAGGAGGTTAGATACGCAGTATTTT. It translates to CASSSSDLGGRRLDTQYF. The V call is TRBV7-9, the J call TRBJ2-3; 8 bases map to TRBD2. Germline trimming cut 4 bases from V and 5 bases from J; bases unmatched to any gene: 17. Germline CDR1 reads SEHNR; CDR2 reads FQNEAQ (reference sequence). The CDR3 is made up of 18 amino acids.

The rearrangement joins TRBV6-2 or TRBV6-3 to TRBJ2-7; D is possibly TRBD1 or TRBD2 (5 bases each). The V end was cut by 8 bases, the J end by 1 base, with 12 bases between. Germline V gene data show CDR1 as MNHEY and CDR2 as SVGEGT. The CDR3 loop spans 13 amino acids. The CDR3 loop reads CASEGPRSYEQYF. Written as DNA, the CDR3 is TGTGCCAGCGAGGGACCGCGATCCTACGAGCAGTACTTC.

This clonotype was counted a few times. The V gene is TRBV6-5, the J gene TRBJ1-2; 12 bases are shared with TRBD1. V was pared by 6 bases and J by 4 bases, with 3 bases of the junction left unmatched. The germline gives CDR1 MNHEY, CDR2 SVGAGI. The CDR3 is 14 residues long. The CDR3 loop reads CASRGTGGGYGYTF. DNA of the CDR3: TGTGCCAGCAGGGGGACAGGGGGCGGCTATGGCTACACCTTC.

CDR3 sequence (DNA): TGTGCCAGCAGCCCCGGCGGCGTTAGGGAAGCTTTCTTT. Protein product: CASSPGGVREAFF. This chain connects TRBV7-2 to TRBJ1-1; D uncertain. The germline V and J ends were trimmed by 5 bases and 8 bases, with 15 bases remaining between them. In germline, CDR1 is SGHTA, CDR2 FQGNSA. CDR3 length equals 13 residues.

This sequence joins TRBV24-1 and TRBJ2-1; D is unresolved. The germline V gene has CDR1 KGHDR and CDR2 SFDVKD. The CDR3 extends over 12 amino acids. With 0 bases removed from V and 7 bases from J, the gap between germline ends came to 3 bases. This CDR3 reads CATSDLKNEQFF. The CDR3, as DNA: TGTGCCACCAGTGATTTGAAGAATGAGCAGTTCTTC.

This clonotype was seen only once. In nucleotides, the CDR3 is TGTGCCAGCAGCAGAGGACAGGGGGCGACCATCCAAGAGGCCCAGTACTTC. This gives the protein CASSRGQGATIQEAQYF. The rearrangement links TRBV21-1 to TRBJ2-5; TRBD1 is taken as the D call from the table, unchecked against the DNA. TRBV21-1 is shown as a pseudogene. This CDR3 is 17 amino acids long.

A few counts support this clonotype. The CDR3 loop reads CASRREPNQPQHF. The CDR3 DNA follows: TGTGCCAGCAGGAGGGAGCCCAATCAGCCCCAGCATTTT. V gene TRBV12-3 or TRBV12-4 combines with J gene TRBJ1-5, with D uncertain. Trimming shortened V by 6 bases and J by 3 bases, and 9 bases separated the two germline ends. This CDR3 has 13 residues.

The chain is built from TRBV6-2 or TRBV6-3 and TRBJ1-5; D is unresolved. Germline lookup yields CDR1 MNHEY and CDR2 SVGEGT. V was trimmed by 4 bases and J by 5 bases, leaving 12 bases between them. This CDR3 has 14 amino acids. The CDR3 DNA reads TGTGCCAGCAGTTTGTCTTCGGGTGATCAGCCCCAGCATTTT. It codes for CASSLSSGDQPQHF.

The genes are TRBV5-1 and TRBJ2-5; TRBD2 matches 7 bases. Germline CDR1 reads SGHRS; CDR2 reads YFSETQ. V lost 4 bases, J lost 1 base, and 4 bases stayed unmatched. CDR3 length: 14 residues. The CDR3 sequence is CASSPLAAQETQYF. CDR3 sequence (DNA): TGCGCCAGCAGCCCTCTAGCGGCCCAAGAGACCCAGTACTTC.